A selection of T cell receptor beta chains follows, all from one sample in a study of T cells expressing NK-cell markers. TCRdb reanalyzed the 5' RACE reads, giving one entry per CDR3 protein sequence and no DNA. The sample data list 300,000 or so distinct CDR3 sequences. The sequencing input was blood T cells: a sorted CD56 or NKG2C T cell subset, CD4+ or CD8+ T cells, or bulk PBMC T cells (not recorded which). These receptors were obtained from a woman aged 18 to 75 in good health. Both conserved end residues are part of each CDR3. The order of the fields is CDR3 length, J gene, V gene, CDR3 protein.

length: 15
J: TRBJ2-4
V: TRBV12-3/TRBV12-4
CDR3: CASSDTGVAKNIQYF

length: 17
J: TRBJ2-2
V: TRBV20-1
CDR3: CSAVPGQGSGNTGELFF

length: 16
J: TRBJ1-5
V: TRBV4-2
CDR3: CASSQVQGNSNQPQHF

length: 14
J: TRBJ2-2
V: TRBV11-2
CDR3: CASSSYSGTGELFF

length: 14
J: TRBJ2-3
V: TRBV20-1
CDR3: CSASGTPVTDTQYF

length: 11
J: TRBJ1-2
V: TRBV20-1
CDR3: CSASRDSGYTF

length: 15
J: TRBJ1-1
V: TRBV7-8
CDR3: CASSSVGRGNTEAFF

length: 14
J: TRBJ2-1
V: TRBV21-1
CDR3: CASSKFRKRDEQFF

length: 15
J: TRBJ2-3
V: TRBV7-8
CDR3: CASSRRDRATDTQYF

length: 15
J: TRBJ1-1
V: TRBV4-3
CDR3: CASSQEPGYGTEAFF

length: 15
J: TRBJ1-3
V: TRBV30
CDR3: CAWSAPGGHGNTIYF

length: 12
J: TRBJ2-3
V: TRBV12-3/TRBV12-4
CDR3: CASSIRVDTQYF

length: 15
J: TRBJ2-5
V: TRBV20-1
CDR3: CSARLTSGRQETQYF

length: 15
J: TRBJ2-3
V: TRBV7-2
CDR3: CASSSRLDVLDTQYF

length: 14
J: TRBJ2-7
V: TRBV20-1
CDR3: CSAPSGKLSYEQYF

length: 17
J: TRBJ2-1
V: TRBV5-1
CDR3: CASSLGPTRASYNEQFF

length: 15
J: TRBJ2-5
V: TRBV7-8
CDR3: CASSGSGTSGGTQYF

length: 17
J: TRBJ2-5
V: TRBV12-3/TRBV12-4
CDR3: CASSLAGTHPRQETQYF

length: 12
J: TRBJ2-7
V: TRBV7-2
CDR3: CASSLVRSEQYF

length: 11
J: TRBJ2-5
V: TRBV20-1
CDR3: CSAGTELPPYF

length: 17
J: TRBJ2-3
V: TRBV7-7
CDR3: CASSPLPGTASWDTQYF

length: 13
J: TRBJ2-5
V: TRBV6-2/TRBV6-3
CDR3: CASSRDYRETQYF

length: 13
J: TRBJ2-5
V: TRBV6-2/TRBV6-3
CDR3: CASSLAARLTQYF

length: 12
J: TRBJ1-2
V: TRBV6-5
CDR3: CASSFGGVGYTF

length: 14
J: TRBJ1-1
V: TRBV6-1
CDR3: CASSEVRQGIEAFF

length: 12
J: TRBJ1-6
V: TRBV20-1
CDR3: CSARERNSPLHF

length: 14
J: TRBJ2-3
V: TRBV7-3
CDR3: CASSFSGSPDTQYF

length: 16
J: TRBJ1-6
V: TRBV7-2
CDR3: CASSLGAGTVNSPLHF

length: 15
J: TRBJ2-1
V: TRBV20-1
CDR3: CSARDLALATNEQFF

length: 14
J: TRBJ2-3
V: TRBV2
CDR3: CASSARLAGDTQYF

length: 14
J: TRBJ1-1
V: TRBV28
CDR3: CASSSWADNTEAFF

length: 15
J: TRBJ2-3
V: TRBV29-1
CDR3: CSVPRGGFSTDTQYF

length: 15
J: TRBJ2-5
V: TRBV20-1
CDR3: CSATTRTSGEETQYF

length: 13
J: TRBJ2-5
V: TRBV7-2
CDR3: CASSRQPRETQYF

length: 14
J: TRBJ1-2
V: TRBV6-5
CDR3: CASSYSGRGVGYTF

length: 11
J: TRBJ2-1
V: TRBV5-1
CDR3: CASGDYNEQFF

length: 16
J: TRBJ1-2
V: TRBV4-3
CDR3: CASSQVLGARNYGYTF

length: 14
J: TRBJ2-7
V: TRBV6-1
CDR3: CASGSGTGRYEQYF

length: 15
J: TRBJ2-2
V: TRBV5-1
CDR3: CASSLSVANTGELFF

length: 13
J: TRBJ1-5
V: TRBV7-2
CDR3: CASSAIEFQPQHF

length: 15
J: TRBJ2-3
V: TRBV20-1
CDR3: CSATSGGVGTDTQYF

length: 15
J: TRBJ2-3
V: TRBV15
CDR3: CATSRSAGGSDTQYF

length: 15
J: TRBJ2-1
V: TRBV4-3
CDR3: CASSQPLAGWDEQFF

length: 15
J: TRBJ1-4
V: TRBV7-9
CDR3: CASSPRMTTNEKLFF

length: 12
J: TRBJ1-5
V: TRBV28
CDR3: CASHQGNQPQHF

length: 14
J: TRBJ2-5
V: TRBV7-2
CDR3: CASRKGGGQETQYF

length: 15
J: TRBJ2-2
V: TRBV12-3/TRBV12-4
CDR3: CASSFSGFGAGELFF

length: 17
J: TRBJ1-5
V: TRBV7-2
CDR3: CASSLGTGDPTTRPQHF

length: 17
J: TRBJ2-3
V: TRBV4-2
CDR3: CASSPKKGTKDTDTQYF

length: 13
J: TRBJ2-5
V: TRBV6-1
CDR3: CASVADPGETQYF

length: 16
J: TRBJ2-5
V: TRBV5-1
CDR3: CASSTGLAGVQETQYF

length: 13
J: TRBJ2-7
V: TRBV3-1
CDR3: CASSQDGPYEQYF

length: 16
J: TRBJ2-5
V: TRBV27
CDR3: CASSLRASGLSETQYF

length: 14
J: TRBJ2-3
V: TRBV18
CDR3: CASSLDRGPYTQYF

length: 15
J: TRBJ2-7
V: TRBV3-1
CDR3: CASSQVGANSYEQYF

length: 14
J: TRBJ1-2
V: TRBV9
CDR3: CASSRGAHNYGYTF

length: 14
J: TRBJ2-3
V: TRBV20-1
CDR3: CSASDRAAADTQYF

length: 15
J: TRBJ2-3
V: TRBV20-1
CDR3: CSAGREGGSTDTQYF

length: 12
J: TRBJ2-4
V: TRBV29-1
CDR3: CSVVDRANIQYF